The 25 T cell receptor beta chains below come from one sample, sequenced in a study of cytomegalovirus exposure and HLA in healthy donors. The study ran its PCR with 60 Vbeta and 13 Jbeta primers. Clones were sequenced by immunoSEQ multiplex PCR, and TCRdb holds only the in-frame ones, with some missing. The table records about 110,000 clones, over 75% of them present only once. Sequencing was carried out using PBMCs. These TCRs come from a human donor in good health.

The rearrangement links TRBV7-6 to TRBJ2-7, with 7 bases matching TRBD2. CDR1 is SGHVS and CDR2 is FNYEAQ in the germline V gene. The J segment lost 0 bases and the V segment lost 0 bases, leaving 5 bases of the junction unmatched. This CDR3 is 16 amino acids long. The chain's CDR3 is CASSLAGIAGSYEQYF. DNA for the CDR3: TGTGCCAGCAGCTTAGCTGGTATAGCGGGCTCCTACGAGCAGTACTTC.

This clone was counted once. The V call is TRBV6-1, the J call TRBJ2-5; a weak D match, TRBD2 (5 bases). V dropped 1 base and J dropped 4 bases, with 7 bases sitting between them. Germline loops: CDR1 MNHNS, CDR2 SASEGT. The CDR3 spans 13 residues. This CDR3 reads CASSEGTLETQYF. The CDR3 region has the DNA TGTGCCAGCAGTGAAGGGACTTTAGAGACCCAGTACTTC.

V is TRBV10-1 and J is TRBJ1-1; D uncertain. Trimming cost V 0 bases and J 2 bases, with 7 bases left between them. The CDR3 has 14 residues. Germline lookup yields CDR1 WNHNN and CDR2 SYGVQD (reference sequence). This CDR3 is CASSESGLNTEAFF. In nucleotides, the CDR3 is TGCGCCAGCAGTGAGTCCGGACTCAACACTGAAGCTTTCTTT.

The V call is TRBV5-1, the J call TRBJ1-3, with TRBD1 as a possible D gene (5 bases). The CDR3 sequence is 15 residues long. V dropped 0 bases and J dropped 0 bases, with 7 bases sitting between them. CDR1 is SGHRS and CDR2 is YFSETQ in the germline V gene. The CDR3 nucleotides are TGCGCCAGCAGCTTGGAACAGGTCTCTGGAAACACCATATATTTT. Protein: CASSLEQVSGNTIYF. Looking up the rest from reference TRBV5-1 and TRBJ1-3 gives the full variable domain: KAGVTQTPRYLIKTRGQQVTLSCSPISGHRSVSWYQQTPGQGLQFLFEYFSETQRNKGNFPGRFSGRQFSNSRSEMNVSTLELGDSALYLCASSLEQVSGNTIYFGEGSWLTVV.

The chain links TRBV19 to TRBJ1-2, with D tentatively TRBD1 (5 bases). The CDR3 sequence is 14 residues long. V was pared by 3 bases and J by 2 bases, with 10 bases between. Germline loops: CDR1 LNHDA, CDR2 SQIVND (reference sequence). CDR3 amino acids: CASSIGRANYGYTF. For the CDR3, the DNA is TGTGCCAGTAGTATCGGCAGGGCGAACTATGGCTACACCTTC.

CDR3 coding DNA: TGTGCCAGCAGCTTGGCCGTGGGGGGATCCTACAATGAGCAGTTCTTC. It is translated as CASSLAVGGSYNEQFF. The chain recombines TRBV5-5 with TRBJ2-1, with D perhaps matching TRBD2 (6 bases). Trimming left V 0 bases short and J 1 base short, with 11 bases between. Looked up from germline, CDR1 is SGHKS and CDR2 is YYEKEE (reference sequence). The CDR3 is 16 amino acids.

The chain uses TRBV18 and TRBJ2-1; 9 bases align to TRBD1. CDR3 size: 16 residues. V shed 3 bases and J 1 base; nucleotides not matched to a gene: 4. CDR1 and CDR2 (germline): KGHSH, LQKENI. The CDR3 loop reads CASSPEQGASYNEQFF. The CDR3 nucleotides read TGTGCCAGCTCACCGGAACAGGGGGCGTCCTACAATGAGCAGTTCTTC.

The rearrangement links TRBV19 to TRBJ2-5; D is unresolved. V lost 6 bases and J 2 bases, leaving 16 bases between the germline ends. The CDR3 is 15 residues long. Germline CDR1 and CDR2: LNHDA and SQIVND (reference sequence). CDR3 sequence: CASSSLNGGQETQYF. The CDR3 nucleotides are TGTGCCAGTAGCTCCCTCAACGGCGGTCAAGAGACCCAGTACTTC.

V is TRBV6-6 and J is TRBJ2-7; no definite D call. The CDR3 is 15 residues long. The germline V gene has CDR1 MNHNY and CDR2 SVGAGI (reference sequence). Between the trimmed V and J ends, which lost 4 bases and 2 bases, there was a span of 15 bases. This CDR3 reads CASSSLVGSAYEQYF. CDR3 sequence (DNA): TGTGCCAGCAGTTCCTTGGTTGGCAGCGCCTACGAGCAGTACTTC.

The sample holds one count of this clone. The genes are TRBV6-6 and TRBJ2-5, with TRBD1 matching over 8 bases. The J call could be wrong; TRBJ2-7 is a better fit for the DNA end. This CDR3 has 15 residues. Germline V CDR1 and CDR2: MNHNY, SVGAGI (reference sequence). The CDR3 reads CASRGGQAISYEQYF. The CDR3 DNA follows: TGTGCCAGCAGGGGGGGACAGGCGATCTCCTACGAGCAGTACTTC.

The chain couples TRBV18 to TRBJ1-2; D is undetermined. Germline loops: CDR1 KGHSH, CDR2 LQKENI. The CDR3 totals 13 residues. V was pared by 3 bases and J by 0 bases, with 5 bases between. The CDR3 loop reads CASSPNTNYGYTF. DNA for the CDR3: TGTGCCAGCTCACCGAACACTAACTATGGCTACACCTTC.

The chain recombines TRBV11-3 with TRBJ1-2; 9 bases map to TRBD1. CDR1 and CDR2 (germline): SGHNT, YENEEA. The CDR3 is 17 residues long. Trimming removed 5 bases from V and 2 bases from J; junction bases left unmatched: 12. The CDR3 bases are TGTGCCAGCAGCCAGTCCGGGACAGGGACCCAAAACTATGGCTACACCTTC. Translation gives CASSQSGTGTQNYGYTF.

This clone showed up just once. A read error may produce the germline difference seen at one junction end. The chain has TRBV5-4 and TRBJ1-1, with D hard to call. This CDR3 is built from 13 residues. Germline loops: CDR1 SGHNT, CDR2 YYREEE (reference sequence). The CDR3 is CASSLAGFSEYQF. DNA for the CDR3: TGTGCCAGCAGCTTGGCCGGGTTTTCGGAATACCAATTT.

This clone was counted a few times. V is TRBV5-1 and J is TRBJ2-6, with 9 bases that match TRBD2. The V and J ends lost 0 bases and 5 bases, in that order; junction bases with no gene match: 15. The CDR3 covers 20 residues. Germline CDR1 is SGHRS and CDR2 is YFSETQ. CDR3 DNA sequence: TGCGCCAGCAGCTTGGAGCCGAGCGGGAGGACAACCCCCCGGGCCAACGTCCTGACTTTC. The encoded protein is CASSLEPSGRTTPRANVLTF. The whole variable domain, filled in from reference TRBV5-1 and TRBJ2-6, reads KAGVTQTPRYLIKTRGQQVTLSCSPISGHRSVSWYQQTPGQGLQFLFEYFSETQRNKGNFPGRFSGRQFSNSRSEMNVSTLELGDSALYLCASSLEPSGRTTPRANVLTFGAGSRLTVL.

The CDR3, as DNA: TGCAGCGGGGACAGGGGGCGTCGGGCTTTCTTT. Translated, it gives CSGDRGRRAFF. The chain employs TRBV29-1 and TRBJ1-1; TRBD1 agrees at 12 bases. Trimming at V came to 7 bases and at J to 11 bases, leaving 5 bases not matched to a gene. This CDR3 region has 11 residues. CDR1 SQVTM and CDR2 ANQGSEA come from the germline V gene.

This chain uses TRBV5-1 with TRBJ1-2; D is uncertain. The CDR3 consists of 14 residues. Trimming shortened V by 0 bases and J by 6 bases, and 12 bases separated the two germline ends. CDR1 SGHRS and CDR2 YFSETQ come from the germline V gene. Here the CDR3 reads CASSLGLPGDGYTF. The DNA of the CDR3 is TGCGCCAGCAGCTTGGGGCTCCCCGGGGATGGCTACACCTTC.

J is TRBJ2-3 and V is TRBV27; 9 nucleotides align to TRBD1. In germline, CDR1 is MNHEY, CDR2 SMNVEV (reference sequence). With 8 bases clipped from V and 5 bases from J, the junction kept 11 bases outside the gene matches. The CDR3 length is 15 residues. The CDR3 region is CASGYGTGRGDTQYF. The CDR3 region has the DNA TGTGCCAGCGGATACGGGACAGGGAGGGGAGATACGCAGTATTTT.

The V call is TRBV30, the J call TRBJ1-1; no firm D call. Between the trimmed V and J ends, which lost 0 bases and 0 bases, there was a span of 8 bases. The germline CDR1 and CDR2 sequences are GTSNPN and SVGIG (reference sequence). The CDR3 length is 14 residues. The CDR3 protein is CAWSVGGMNTEAFF. CDR3 nucleotides: TGTGCCTGGAGTGTTGGAGGGATGAACACTGAAGCTTTCTTT.

A few counts support this clone. This chain joins TRBV6-6 and TRBJ2-7, with 8 bases matching TRBD1. Trimming took 5 bases from V and 4 from J; bases not matched to a gene: 7. CDR3 size: 14 residues. Germline loops: CDR1 MNHNY, CDR2 SVGAGI (reference sequence). The DNA for the CDR3 is TGTGCCAGCAGTCCCGGACAGGGCGGATACGAGCAGTACTTC. This encodes CASSPGQGGYEQYF.

The chain has TRBV6-6 and TRBJ2-1; TRBD2 matches 7 bases. V trimming: 5 bases; J trimming: 2 bases; junction bases outside the gene matches: 6. The length of the CDR3 is 15 residues. Germline CDR1 and CDR2: MNHNY and SVGAGI (reference sequence). The DNA of the CDR3 is TGTGCCAGCAGTAGGGGCGGGAGCCCCTACAATGAGCAGTTCTTC. Its protein product is CASSRGGSPYNEQFF.

The chain couples TRBV28 to TRBJ2-4; D remains unclear. In germline, CDR1 is MDHEN, CDR2 SYDVKM. The CDR3 has 12 residues. V lost 4 bases to trimming and J lost 10 bases, with 11 bases between them. This CDR3 is CASSSLTGIQYF. DNA for the CDR3: TGTGCCAGCAGTTCCTTGACCGGGATTCAGTACTTC.

The chain joins TRBV11-3 to TRBJ1-2; no clear D. This CDR3 contains 14 residues. Trimming removed 0 bases at V and 4 bases at J, with 9 bases between. The germline V gene encodes CDR1 SGHNT and CDR2 YENEEA. CDR3 sequence: CASSLETPGYGYTF. DNA of the CDR3: TGTGCCAGCAGCTTAGAAACCCCCGGCTATGGCTACACCTTC.

This chain links TRBV28 with TRBJ1-1; D call uncertain. This CDR3 is 12 amino acids long. The germline CDR1 and CDR2 sequences are MDHEN and SYDVKM. V lost 6 bases to trimming and J lost 3 bases, with 8 bases between them. As DNA, the CDR3 is TGTGCCAGCAGCCTATCGCACACTGAAGCTTTCTTT. Its translation is CASSLSHTEAFF.

The chain employs TRBV19 and TRBJ2-2, with 10 bases that match TRBD2. Per germline, CDR1 LNHDA and CDR2 SQIVND (reference sequence). V was pared by 6 bases and J by 6 bases, with 7 bases of the junction left unmatched. This CDR3 has 15 residues. CDR3 region: CASSLGLAGAGELFF. As DNA, the CDR3 is TGTGCCAGTAGCTTAGGGCTAGCGGGAGCCGGGGAGCTGTTTTTT.

The rearrangement uses TRBV5-5 and TRBJ2-5; 16 positions match TRBD2. Matching the DNA end better, TRBJ2-7 makes the J call doubtful. Germline CDR1 and CDR2: SGHKS and YYEKEE (reference sequence). The CDR3 covers 17 residues. CDR3 DNA sequence: TGTGCCAGCAGCCTGGGACTAGCGGGAGGGCGAACCTACGAGCAGTACTTC. This encodes CASSLGLAGGRTYEQYF.